Below, one TCR beta chain is given with its context. As yet, its antigen is unknown. TCRdb keeps only in-frame clones here, not all; method: immunoSEQ multiplex PCR. The table records tens of thousands of clones, roughly 94% of them present only once. The entry originates in a study of cytomegalovirus exposure and HLA in healthy donors. CDR1 is SNHLY and CDR2 is FYNNEI in the germline V gene. The CDR3 totals 12 residues. V was shortened by 5 bases and J by 0 bases, with 5 bases between the two germline ends. General study results and limits: Per published reports, the classifier diagnosed cytomegalovirus status with high specificity and sensitivity. Associated with cytomegalovirus, according to the listing, were 150 to 200 TCR beta chains. The finding came from a later analysis; first-cohort TCR clusters tended to co-occur in the approximately 120 validation repertoires. The majority of TCR sequences were rare, yet some public TCRs appeared in many donors.

Sequenced material: PBMCs. The V gene is TRBV2, the J gene TRBJ2-7; D gene unclear. The TCR originated in a man aged 18 to 35 in good health and CMV-seropositive. The CDR3 loop reads CASSYSSYEQYF. The CDR3 region has the DNA TGTGCCAGCAGTTACAGCTCCTACGAGCAGTACTTC.